Following are 17 T cell receptor beta chains from one sample sequenced in a study of blood T cell repertoires in COVID-19. Some clones are missing from TCRdb's copy, which holds only in-frame ones; the method was immunoSEQ multiplex PCR. The sample consists of approximately 78,000 clones, roughly nine tenths of them appearing once. Specimen: peripheral blood. The receptors here all came from a man aged 45-65 years with COVID-19, enrolled during active disease.

This clone appeared a few times. The chain uses TRBV3-1 (or the pseudogene TRBV3-2) and TRBJ1-5; the D is unclear. The CDR3 covers 15 residues. With 2 bases removed from V and 1 base from J, the gap between germline ends came to 9 bases. The V gene's germline CDR1 is LGHDT and CDR2 YNNKEL (reference sequence). CDR3 residues: CASSQSTGSNQPQHF. The CDR3 DNA reads TGTGCCAGCAGCCAATCGACCGGGAGCAATCAGCCCCAGCATTTT.

The genes are TRBV19 and TRBJ1-6; no clear D gene. V was pared by 7 bases and J by 7 bases, with 8 bases between. Germline lookup yields CDR1 LNHDA and CDR2 SQIVND (reference sequence). The CDR3 length is 12 residues. CDR3 sequence reads: CASTLGNSPLHF. In DNA, the CDR3 is TGTGCCAGTACCCTCGGGAATTCACCCCTCCACTTT.

V and J are TRBV6-5 and TRBJ2-3; the D gene is possibly TRBD2 (6 bases). Per germline, CDR1 MNHEY and CDR2 SVGAGI. Trimming stripped 9 bases from V and 2 bases from J, with 12 bases between. This CDR3 comprises 13 residues. CDR3 coding DNA: TGTGCCAGTGTAGCGGATCTCACAGATACGCAGTATTTT. Amino acids: CASVADLTDTQYF.

This chain joins TRBV12-3 or TRBV12-4 and TRBJ2-3; tentative D call: TRBD2 (6 bases). CDR3 length: 12 amino acids. V lost 5 bases and J lost 4, with 7 bases in between. This CDR3 reads CASSTGADTQYF. The CDR3 DNA is TGTGCCAGCAGTACGGGGGCAGATACGCAGTATTTT.

The chain links TRBV24-1 to TRBJ2-5; 10 nucleotides agree with TRBD1. Germline CDR1 and CDR2: KGHDR and SFDVKD. This CDR3 region has 17 residues. Unmatched junction bases numbered 11, after V lost 4 bases and J lost 4 bases. The DNA of the CDR3 is TGTGCCACCAGTGAAACTGCCGGGACAGGGGATCGAGAGACCCAGTACTTC. Its translation is CATSETAGTGDRETQYF.

V and J are TRBV5-1 and TRBJ1-2; D perhaps matches TRBD1 (5 bases). The germline gives CDR1 SGHRS, CDR2 YFSETQ. This CDR3 has 14 amino acids. The ends were cut back, 5 bases at V and 4 bases at J, with 15 bases in the middle. CDR3 loop: CASSRTGTTYGYTF. The CDR3 bases are TGCGCCAGCAGTCGAACAGGAACCACCTATGGCTACACCTTC.

This rearrangement joins TRBV3-1 (or the pseudogene TRBV3-2) to TRBJ1-5; no clear D gene. V was pared by 4 bases and J by 2 bases, with 6 bases between. The CDR3 extends over 13 amino acids. Germline V gene data show CDR1 as LGHDT and CDR2 as YNNKEL (reference sequence). The CDR3 sequence is CASSPGRNQPQHF. CDR3 nucleotide sequence: TGTGCCAGCAGCCCTGGCCGCAATCAGCCCCAGCATTTT.

The J gene is TRBJ2-1, the V gene TRBV20-1, with a possible D match to TRBD2 (5 bases). This CDR3 comprises 14 residues. The V end was cut by 3 bases, the J end by 0 bases, with 9 bases between. CDR1 and CDR2 (germline): DFQATT, SNEGSKA (reference sequence). The CDR3 region is CSASGGNSYNEQFF. DNA of the CDR3: TGCAGTGCTAGTGGAGGAAACTCCTACAATGAGCAGTTCTTC.

The chain couples TRBV30 to TRBJ1-1, with D hard to call. Trimming took 1 base from V and 10 from J, leaving 16 bases between them. CDR1 and CDR2 (germline): GTSNPN, SVGIG (reference sequence). The CDR3 extends over 13 amino acids. The CDR3 protein is CAWSAATAMPAFF. The CDR3 DNA reads TGTGCCTGGAGTGCAGCGACTGCGATGCCAGCTTTCTTT.

CDR3 amino acids: CASRAPAGATGELFF. DNA of the CDR3: TGTGCCAGCAGGGCACCTGCGGGAGCCACCGGGGAGCTGTTTTTT. The chain is built from TRBV11-2 and TRBJ2-2, with TRBD2 matching 7 bases. V was clipped by 6 bases and J by 4 bases; unmatched bases: 8. In germline, CDR1 is SGHAT, CDR2 FQNNGV. The CDR3 has 15 amino acids.

In this sample, this clone turned up once. The CDR3 DNA reads as TGCGCCAGCAGCTTGGCTCCGGGGGGCTCCTACGAGCAGTACGTC. It codes for CASSLAPGGSYEQYV. The V and J genes are TRBV5-1 and TRBJ2-7; 7 bases are a match to TRBD2. Looked up from germline, CDR1 is SGHRS and CDR2 is YFSETQ. The CDR3 has 15 amino acids. The J segment lost 0 bases and the V segment lost 0 bases, leaving 3 bases of the junction unmatched.

This chain connects TRBV4-2 to TRBJ2-3; a weak D match, TRBD2 (5 bases). The CDR3 consists of 17 residues. Trimming removed 0 bases from V and 2 bases from J, with 15 bases in between. In germline, CDR1 is LGHNA, CDR2 YNFKEQ. CDR3 DNA sequence: TGTGCCAGCAGCCAAGATGTAGCGCCCCAGCCCACAGATACGCAGTATTTT. Its translation: CASSQDVAPQPTDTQYF.

This chain uses TRBV11-2 with TRBJ2-3, with D tentatively TRBD1 (6 bases). Germline loops: CDR1 SGHAT, CDR2 FQNNGV. The CDR3 extends over 14 amino acids. V was clipped by 3 bases and J by 3 bases, with 10 bases between them. The CDR3 spells CASSFGRGTDTQYF. The CDR3 region has the DNA TGTGCCAGCAGCTTCGGCAGGGGAACAGATACGCAGTATTTT.

The chain combines TRBV5-4 with TRBJ2-3; possible D gene TRBD2, 6 bases. The CDR3 runs 16 residues. The V end lost 4 bases, the J end lost 0 bases, and 15 bases lay between the germline ends. From germline, CDR1 is SGHNT and CDR2 YYREEE (reference sequence). CDR3 in amino acids: CASSPRGARSTDTQYF. Here the CDR3 DNA reads TGTGCCAGCAGCCCGCGGGGTGCCCGGAGCACAGATACGCAGTATTTT.

The rearrangement links TRBV7-9 to TRBJ1-5, with D tentatively TRBD1 (5 bases). Germline CDR1 reads SEHNR; CDR2 reads FQNEAQ (reference sequence). Trimming left V 5 bases short and J 1 base short, with 12 bases between. The length of the CDR3 is 15 residues. CDR3 in DNA: TGTGCCAGCAGCGGCGGGGCGGCGAGCAATCAGCCCCAGCATTTT. It encodes CASSGGAASNQPQHF.

The chain recombines TRBV19 with TRBJ2-4, with TRBD1 as a possible D gene (6 bases). Germline CDR1 reads LNHDA; CDR2 reads SQIVND (reference sequence). V dropped 1 base and J dropped 5 bases, with 12 bases sitting between them. The CDR3 runs to 15 residues. CDR3 DNA: TGTGCCAGTAGTATAGGGGGACAAATAGAAAACATTCAGTACTTC. It encodes CASSIGGQIENIQYF.

V gene TRBV14 combines with J gene TRBJ2-3; 8 bases agree with TRBD1. Germline trimming cut 4 bases from V and 2 bases from J; bases unmatched to any gene: 2. The germline V gene has CDR1 SGHDN and CDR2 FVKESK. The CDR3 length is 14 residues. The CDR3 sequence is CASSPGQATDTQYF. Here the CDR3 DNA reads TGTGCCAGCAGCCCGGGACAGGCCACAGATACGCAGTATTTT.